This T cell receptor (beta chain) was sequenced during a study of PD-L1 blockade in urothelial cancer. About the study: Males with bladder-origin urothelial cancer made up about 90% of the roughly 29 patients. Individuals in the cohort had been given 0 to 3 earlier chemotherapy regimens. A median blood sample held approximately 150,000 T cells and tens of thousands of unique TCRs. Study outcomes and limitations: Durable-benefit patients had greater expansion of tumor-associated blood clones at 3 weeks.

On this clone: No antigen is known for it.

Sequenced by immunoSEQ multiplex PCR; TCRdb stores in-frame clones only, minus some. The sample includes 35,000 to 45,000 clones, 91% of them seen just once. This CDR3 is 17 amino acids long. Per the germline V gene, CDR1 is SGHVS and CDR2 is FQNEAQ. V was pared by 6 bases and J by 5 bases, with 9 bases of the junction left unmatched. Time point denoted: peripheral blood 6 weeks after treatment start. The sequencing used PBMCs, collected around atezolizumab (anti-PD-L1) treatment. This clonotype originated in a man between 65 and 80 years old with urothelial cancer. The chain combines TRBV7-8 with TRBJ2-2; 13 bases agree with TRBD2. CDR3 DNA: TGTGCCAGCAGAGCCGGGACTAGCGGGACCGTGACCGGGGAGCTGTTTTTT. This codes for CASRAGTSGTVTGELFF.